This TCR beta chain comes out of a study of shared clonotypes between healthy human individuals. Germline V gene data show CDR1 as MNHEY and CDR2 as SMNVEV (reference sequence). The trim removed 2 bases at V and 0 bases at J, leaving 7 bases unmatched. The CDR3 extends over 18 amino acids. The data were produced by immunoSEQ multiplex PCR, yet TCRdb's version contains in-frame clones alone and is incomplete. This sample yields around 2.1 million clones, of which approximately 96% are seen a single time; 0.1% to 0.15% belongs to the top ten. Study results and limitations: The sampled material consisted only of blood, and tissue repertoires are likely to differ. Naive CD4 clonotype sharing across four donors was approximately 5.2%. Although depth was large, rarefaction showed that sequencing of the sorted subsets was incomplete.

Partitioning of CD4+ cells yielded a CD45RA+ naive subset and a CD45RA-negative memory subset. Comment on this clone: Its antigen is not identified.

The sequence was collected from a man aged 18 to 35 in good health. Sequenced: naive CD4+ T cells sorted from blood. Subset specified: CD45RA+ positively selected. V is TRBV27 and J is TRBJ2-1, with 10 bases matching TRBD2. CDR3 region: CASSLLAGVGASYNEQFF. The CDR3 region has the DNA TGTGCCAGCAGTTTACTAGCGGGAGTCGGCGCCTCCTACAATGAGCAGTTCTTC.